Presented here are 25 T cell receptor beta chains from one specimen sequenced in a study of Graves' ophthalmopathy and Graves' hyperthyroidism. RNA transcripts provided the template for amplifying TCR beta CDR3 regions. An initial RT-PCR round employing HTBI primers preceded a second-round multiplex PCR. TCRdb recomputed calls from the multiplex PCR reads with MiXCR, one row per CDR3 protein. The sample has 400,000 or so distinct CDR3 sequences, roughly a sixth seen once. The sample consisted of peripheral blood. The receptor source for this set is an adult woman with stable Graves' hyperthyroidism.

CDR3 sequence reads: CASSTSGRYEQYF. The DNA for the CDR3 is TGTGCCAGCAGCACCTCTGGCCGCTACGAGCAGTACTTC. The V and J genes are TRBV12-3 or TRBV12-4 and TRBJ2-7; D gene ambiguous. The CDR3 spans 13 residues. V was clipped by 6 bases and J by 3 bases, with 12 bases between them.

The chain couples TRBV10-2 to TRBJ1-2; D is perhaps TRBD1 (6 bases). V was shortened by 3 bases and J by 5 bases, with 13 bases between the two germline ends. This CDR3 contains 14 residues. Germline V CDR1 and CDR2: WSHSY, SAAADI. The CDR3 DNA reads as TGCGCCAGCAGTGACCTGGGGGCCTCGTATGGCTACACCTTC. Its protein product is CASSDLGASYGYTF.

This clonotype was observed at least ten times. J is TRBJ2-4 and V is TRBV6-5; TRBD2 agrees at 10 bases. J lost 6 bases, V lost 4 bases, and 3 bases had no gene match. The CDR3 runs to 14 residues. The germline V gene has CDR1 MNHEY and CDR2 SVGAGI. CDR3 bases: TGTGCCAGCAGTTCCCGGACTAGCGGAAACATTCAGTACTTC. Its protein is CASSSRTSGNIQYF.

This clonotype showed up many times. One end of the junction is discordant with germline, which a read error may explain. V gene TRBV10-1 combines with J gene TRBJ1-3, with D unresolved. The length of the CDR3 is 14 residues. Germline V gene sequence: CDR1 WNHNN, CDR2 SYGVQD (reference sequence). CDR3 bases: TGCGCCAGCAGTGAAAGGACCGCTGGAGACACCATATATTTT. As protein: CASSERTAGDTIYF.

Ten or more counts support this clonotype. This chain joins TRBV6-5 and TRBJ2-2; weak D call: TRBD1 (5 bases). Trimming pared 7 bases from V and 5 bases from J, leaving 11 bases between. CDR3 length equals 13 residues. Germline-derived CDR1 and CDR2 are MNHEY and SVGAGI. CDR3 in amino acids: CASKARDTGELFF. CDR3 DNA sequence: TGTGCCAGCAAGGCCAGGGATACCGGGGAGCTGTTTTTT.

There are many counts of this clonotype. The chain uses TRBV11-2 and TRBJ2-7, with D perhaps TRBD2 (5 bases). The germline gives CDR1 SGHAT, CDR2 FQNNGV. The V end was cut by 2 bases, the J end by 0 bases, with 11 bases between. The CDR3 runs 15 residues. In nucleotides, the CDR3 is TGTGCCAGCAGCTTATCGGGCGGGCACTCCTACGAGCAGTACTTC. This codes for CASSLSGGHSYEQYF.

V and J are TRBV28 and TRBJ2-7; possible D gene TRBD1, 7 bases. With 3 bases removed from V and 3 bases from J, the gap between germline ends came to 12 bases. Germline V gene sequence: CDR1 MDHEN, CDR2 SYDVKM. CDR3 size: 14 residues. The CDR3 nucleotides are TGTGCCAGCAGTTTGGAGGGGGCGCTCTACGAGCAGTACTTC. This gives the protein CASSLEGALYEQYF.

This clonotype was seen repeatedly, ten times or more. The V gene is TRBV7-9, the J gene TRBJ2-5, with 7 bases identical to TRBD1. The CDR3 sequence is 15 residues long. The germline V gene encodes CDR1 SEHNR and CDR2 FQNEAQ (reference sequence). Trimming removed 5 bases from V and 2 bases from J; junction bases left unmatched: 8. DNA of the CDR3: TGTGCCAGCAGCACGGGACAGACAGAACAAGAGACCCAGTACTTC. It translates to CASSTGQTEQETQYF.

This clonotype appeared many times. V usage is TRBV9 and J usage is TRBJ2-4; no clear D gene. Germline V CDR1 and CDR2: SGDLS, YYNGEE. The CDR3 length is 15 residues. With 0 bases removed from V and 1 base from J, the gap between germline ends came to 8 bases. CDR3: CASSVGNDAKNIQYF. As DNA, the CDR3 is TGTGCCAGCAGCGTAGGGAATGACGCCAAAAACATTCAGTACTTC. The whole variable domain, remainder taken from reference TRBV9 and TRBJ2-4, is DSGVTQTPKHLITATGQRVTLRCSPRSGDLSVYWYQQSLDQGLQFLIQYYNGEERAKGNILERFSAQQFPDLHSELNLSSLELGDSALYFCASSVGNDAKNIQYFGAGTRLSVL.

To note about this clonotype: At one end, the junction sequence differs from germline, possibly due to a read error. The J gene is TRBJ1-1, the V gene TRBV7-6; weak D call: TRBD1 (6 bases). Germline CDR1 SGHVS, CDR2 FNYEAQ. CDR3 length equals 13 residues. CDR3 amino acids: CASSLQGITEASF. In DNA form, the CDR3 reads TGTGCCAGCAGCTTACAGGGGATTACTGAAGCTTCCTTT.

This clonotype was picked up a small number of times. This chain joins TRBV20-1 and TRBJ1-5; perhaps TRBD1 as D (6 bases). Germline CDR1 and CDR2: DFQATT and SNEGSKA (reference sequence). V lost 0 bases and J 4 bases, leaving 16 bases between the germline ends. This CDR3 is 16 amino acids long. The CDR3 DNA reads as TGCAGTGCTAGAGATATTAATAGGGACACAAATCAGCCCCAGCATTTT. Its protein product is CSARDINRDTNQPQHF.

This clonotype was detected many times. The chain employs TRBV6-5 and TRBJ1-1, with D tentatively TRBD1 (5 bases). This CDR3 region has 15 residues. Germline V gene data show CDR1 as MNHEY and CDR2 as SVGAGI. V dropped 5 bases and J dropped 0 bases, with 13 bases sitting between them. CDR3 region: CASSPWGGMNTEAFF. Written as DNA, the CDR3 is TGTGCCAGCAGTCCATGGGGGGGGATGAACACTGAAGCTTTCTTT.

The V and J genes are TRBV5-1 and TRBJ1-2; 8 bases align to TRBD1. The trim removed 4 bases at V and 0 bases at J, leaving 5 bases unmatched. Germline values: CDR1 SGHRS, CDR2 YFSETQ. CDR3 length: 15 amino acids. CDR3 in DNA: TGCGCCAGCAGCGGGACAGGCCGAGCTAACTATGGCTACACCTTC. Protein sequence: CASSGTGRANYGYTF. Full variable domain (rest looked up from reference TRBV5-1 and TRBJ1-2): KAGVTQTPRYLIKTRGQQVTLSCSPISGHRSVSWYQQTPGQGLQFLFEYFSETQRNKGNFPGRFSGRQFSNSRSEMNVSTLELGDSALYLCASSGTGRANYGYTFGSGTRLTVV.

The J gene is TRBJ1-1, the V gene TRBV6-5; no clear D gene. The length of the CDR3 is 16 residues. CDR1 and CDR2 from the germline V gene are MNHEY and SVGAGI. Trimming left V 0 bases short and J 2 bases short, with 13 bases between. The DNA of the CDR3 is TGTGCCAGCAGTTACTCGAGGGAGGCGGAAAACACTGAAGCTTTCTTT. It translates to CASSYSREAENTEAFF.

The J gene is TRBJ2-2, the V gene TRBV10-3, with TRBD1 as a possible D gene (6 bases). The germline V gene has CDR1 ENHRY and CDR2 SYGVKD. V shed 11 bases and J shed 5 bases, with 21 bases lying between them. The CDR3 consists of 15 residues. The CDR3 sequence: CASTARTDDTGELFF. CDR3 sequence (DNA): TGTGCCTCGACAGCTAGGACAGACGATACCGGGGAGCTGTTTTTT.

This clonotype was seen ten or more times. The rearrangement links TRBV6-1 to TRBJ2-7, with D perhaps TRBD2 (6 bases). The germline CDR1 and CDR2 sequences are MNHNS and SASEGT. The CDR3 runs 14 residues. Trimming pared 6 bases from V and 0 bases from J, leaving 12 bases between. In nucleotides, the CDR3 is TGTGCCAGCAGCAGTAGCGGATACTCCTACGAGCAGTACTTC. Amino acids: CASSSSGYSYEQYF.

This clonotype was detected ten times or more. The rearrangement links TRBV14 to TRBJ2-7, with D hard to call. Trimming pared 1 base from V and 4 bases from J, leaving 8 bases between. This CDR3 has 13 residues. Germline-derived CDR1 and CDR2 are SGHDN and FVKESK. CDR3 sequence (DNA): TGTGCCAGCAGCCAAGGTCTCAATTACGAGCAGTACTTC. This encodes CASSQGLNYEQYF.

This clonotype was seen repeatedly, ten times or more. The V and J genes are TRBV10-3 and TRBJ2-7; perhaps TRBD2 as D (5 bases). CDR1 is ENHRY and CDR2 is SYGVKD in the germline V gene. Trimming stripped 8 bases from V and 9 bases from J, with 20 bases between. This CDR3 has 13 amino acids. DNA for the CDR3: TGTGCCATCGGTTGGAGCGGCACGGAAGGGCAGTACTTC. Translating gives CAIGWSGTEGQYF.

The chain has TRBV9 and TRBJ2-2; TRBD2 might be the D (6 bases). Trimming cost V 1 base and J 5 bases, with 12 bases left between them. The CDR3 extends over 15 amino acids. The germline V gene has CDR1 SGDLS and CDR2 YYNGEE. The CDR3 sequence: CASSVQGGGTGELFF. CDR3 DNA sequence: TGTGCCAGCAGCGTACAGGGAGGAGGAACCGGGGAGCTGTTTTTT.

This chain uses TRBV20-1 with TRBJ1-2; no reliable D call. V lost 3 bases and J lost 8, with 13 bases in between. The germline V gene has CDR1 DFQATT and CDR2 SNEGSKA (reference sequence). The CDR3 extends over 12 amino acids. The CDR3 DNA sequence: TGCAGTGCTAGTATGAGGGTGGGGGGCTACACCTTC. Amino acid sequence: CSASMRVGGYTF.

This clonotype was recorded many times. The gene calls are TRBV20-1 and TRBJ1-1; 7 bases map to TRBD1. From germline, CDR1 is DFQATT and CDR2 SNEGSKA (reference sequence). Unmatched junction bases numbered 6, after V lost 6 bases and J lost 5 bases. This CDR3 is 12 amino acids long. The CDR3 nucleotides are TGCAGTGCCAGGACAGGTTTTACTGAAGCTTTCTTT. This gives the protein CSARTGFTEAFF.

Comments on this clonotype: A much larger clone sits a single nucleotide away, making a read error possible. The J gene is TRBJ1-2, the V gene TRBV19; a possible D gene is TRBD1 (6 bases). Germline CDR1 LNHDA, CDR2 SQIVND (reference sequence). The length of the CDR3 is 14 residues. In DNA form, the CDR3 reads TGTGCCAGTAGTATCTACAGGGCTAACTATGGCTGCACCTTC. Encoded protein: CASSIYRANYGCTF. The whole variable domain, remainder taken from reference TRBV19 and TRBJ1-2, is DGGITQSPKYLFRKEGQNVTLSCEQNLNHDAMYWYRQDPGQGLRLIYYSQIVNDFQKGDIAEGYSVSREKKESFPLTVTSAQKNPTAFYLCASSIYRANYGCTFGSGTRLTVV.

This clonotype was detected ten times or more. The chain has TRBV25-1 and TRBJ2-7; D is possibly TRBD1 (5 bases). CDR3 length equals 13 residues. Deletions cut 5 bases from V and 4 bases from J, with 12 bases between. Germline lookup yields CDR1 MGHDK and CDR2 SYGVNS. CDR3 sequence: CASSSDRWYEQYF. For the CDR3, the DNA is TGTGCCAGCAGTAGTGACAGATGGTACGAGCAGTACTTC.

This clonotype has a count of ten or more. The chain couples TRBV12-3 or TRBV12-4 to TRBJ2-7; D is perhaps TRBD2 (6 bases). The CDR3 contains 15 residues. V dropped 0 bases and J dropped 4 bases, with 13 bases sitting between them. CDR3 region: CASSLAPGGGYEQYF. For the CDR3, the DNA is TGTGCCAGCAGTTTAGCGCCGGGTGGGGGGTACGAGCAGTACTTC.

This clonotype was detected many times. The chain couples TRBV2 to TRBJ2-7; 8 nucleotides align to TRBD2. Germline V CDR1 and CDR2: SNHLY, FYNNEI. The CDR3 extends over 15 amino acids. With V trimmed by 6 bases and J by 6 bases, 13 bases remained unmatched. The CDR3 reads CASRGGLAGLGEQYF. In DNA, the CDR3 is TGTGCCAGCAGGGGTGGGCTAGCGGGTCTTGGCGAGCAGTACTTC.